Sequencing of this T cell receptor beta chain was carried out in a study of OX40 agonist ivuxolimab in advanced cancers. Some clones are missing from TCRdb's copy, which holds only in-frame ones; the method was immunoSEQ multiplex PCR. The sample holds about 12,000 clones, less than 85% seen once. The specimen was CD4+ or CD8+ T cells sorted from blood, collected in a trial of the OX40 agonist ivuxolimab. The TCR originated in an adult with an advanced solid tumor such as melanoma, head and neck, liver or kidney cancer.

The CDR3 here is CASSFGGVPYEQYF. Here the CDR3 DNA reads TGTGCCAGCAGTTTCGGAGGGGTCCCCTACGAGCAGTACTTC. The V and J genes are TRBV27 and TRBJ2-7, with D tentatively TRBD2 (6 bases). Trimming took off 3 bases at V and 2 bases at J, with 11 bases between the two ends. CDR1 is MNHEY, CDR2 SMNVEV, per germline (reference sequence). This CDR3 is 14 amino acids long.